This TCR beta chain was recovered during a study of technical replicates of blood from a few donors. Only in-frame clones appear in the TCRdb table, and some are missing; sequencing was by immunoSEQ multiplex PCR. The table records tens of thousands of clones, around 93% of them present only once. Germline lookup yields CDR1 MNHNS and CDR2 SASEGT. This CDR3 has 13 amino acids. Trimming pared 1 base from V and 15 bases from J, leaving 16 bases between. This chain connects TRBV6-1 to TRBJ2-1; no clear D gene. The specimen was T cells isolated from PBMCs. The sequence came from a human donor in good health. Here the CDR3 DNA reads TGTGCCAGCAGTGAAGGGGTTAGCTTATATCTGTTCTTC. This encodes CASSEGVSLYLFF.